A single sample is the source of the 23 T cell receptor beta chains below, sequenced in a study of blood T cell repertoires in COVID-19. Only in-frame clones appear in the TCRdb table, and some are missing; sequencing was by immunoSEQ multiplex PCR. This sample yields under 350,000 clones, of which approximately 85% are seen a single time; 11% belongs to the top ten. Sequenced sample: peripheral blood. These receptors came from a woman between 65 and 79 years old with acute or convalescent COVID-19.

V usage is TRBV18 and J usage is TRBJ1-5, with D perhaps TRBD1 (5 bases). V was clipped by 2 bases and J by 4 bases, with 12 bases between them. This CDR3 region has 15 residues. Germline V gene sequence: CDR1 KGHSH, CDR2 LQKENI. CDR3 DNA sequence: TGTGCCAGCTCACCATCGGGGGTAAGGAATCAGCCCCAGCATTTT. It encodes CASSPSGVRNQPQHF. The full variable domain, its missing parts supplied by reference TRBV18 and TRBJ1-5, is NAGVMQNPRHLVRRRGQEARLRCSPMKGHSHVYWYRQLPEEGLKFMVYLQKENIIDESGMPKERFSAEFPKEGPSILRIQQVVRGDSAAYFCASSPSGVRNQPQHFGDGTRLSIL.

The J gene is TRBJ2-7, the V gene TRBV11-2; the match to TRBD2 covers 11 bases. With 5 bases clipped from V and 1 base from J, the junction kept 4 bases outside the gene matches. The CDR3 has 15 amino acids. Looked up from germline, CDR1 is SGHAT and CDR2 is FQNNGV. In nucleotides, the CDR3 is TGTGCCAGCAGCGTAACTAGCGGGGGTTCCTACGAGCAGTACTTC. Translated: CASSVTSGGSYEQYF.

The chain combines TRBV5-4 with TRBJ1-1, with D perhaps TRBD1 (6 bases). The CDR3 runs to 15 residues. CDR1 is SGHNT, CDR2 YYREEE, per germline (reference sequence). Trimming took 0 bases from V and 6 from J, leaving 15 bases between them. The CDR3 sequence is CASSLAGAGASEAFF. The CDR3 DNA follows: TGTGCCAGCAGCTTGGCGGGGGCGGGGGCGTCTGAAGCTTTCTTT.

The chain couples TRBV10-3 to TRBJ2-7, with 7 bases matching TRBD2. From germline, CDR1 is ENHRY and CDR2 SYGVKD. V trimming: 0 bases; J trimming: 5 bases; junction bases outside the gene matches: 4. The CDR3 covers 14 residues. The CDR3 sequence is CAISESWEGNEQYF. CDR3 bases: TGTGCCATCAGTGAGTCGTGGGAGGGGAACGAGCAGTACTTC.

This chain links TRBV5-1 with TRBJ1-4; D is possibly TRBD1 (6 bases). Looked up from germline, CDR1 is SGHRS and CDR2 is YFSETQ. The CDR3 runs 15 residues. V shed 4 bases and J shed 5 bases, with 15 bases lying between them. The CDR3 coding sequence is TGCGCCAGCAGCCCGGGAGGGGGGAGGAATGAAAAACTGTTTTTT. It specifies CASSPGGGRNEKLFF.

J is TRBJ2-5 and V is TRBV5-4, with a weak D call TRBD1 (6 bases). Trimming stripped 2 bases from V and 4 bases from J, with 9 bases between. The CDR3 spans 13 residues. Per germline, CDR1 SGHNT and CDR2 YYREEE (reference sequence). In DNA, the CDR3 is TGTGCCAGCAGCTTAGACAGGACAGAGACCCAGTACTTC. It yields the protein CASSLDRTETQYF.

The V and J genes are TRBV6-4 and TRBJ2-6, with TRBD1 matching 8 bases. Germline CDR1 MRHNA, CDR2 SNTAGT. J gave up 0 bases and V 5 bases, and 3 bases lay outside the gene matches. This CDR3 has 16 amino acids. CDR3 amino acids: CASSQGQGSGANVLTF. In DNA form, the CDR3 reads TGTGCCAGCAGTCAAGGACAGGGCTCTGGGGCCAACGTCCTGACTTTC.

The J gene is TRBJ2-3, the V gene TRBV7-9; the D gene is possibly TRBD2 (7 bases). There are 18 residues in the CDR3. The ends were cut back, 2 bases at V and 5 bases at J, with 23 bases in the middle. Germline values: CDR1 SEHNR, CDR2 FQNEAQ (reference sequence). CDR3 in amino acids: CASSLRGRGALSGDTQYF. CDR3 DNA: TGTGCCAGCAGCTTAAGGGGTCGGGGGGCCCTTTCCGGAGATACGCAGTATTTT.

The rearrangement links TRBV5-6 to TRBJ1-1, with D possibly TRBD1 on 5 matching bases. V lost 5 bases to trimming and J lost 0 bases, with 14 bases between them. Germline values: CDR1 SGHDT, CDR2 YYEEEE. This CDR3 has 15 residues. CDR3 DNA sequence: TGTGCCAGCAGTCGGGGGTGGGTTGTGAACACTGAAGCTTTCTTT. Translated, it gives CASSRGWVVNTEAFF.

This sequence joins TRBV5-6 and TRBJ2-2; D possibly corresponds to TRBD2 (5 bases). V gave up 0 bases and J gave up 5 bases, with 5 bases separating them. CDR1 is SGHDT and CDR2 is YYEEEE in the germline V gene. CDR3 length: 13 residues. The CDR3 protein is CASSLGTTGELFF. CDR3 sequence (DNA): TGTGCCAGCAGCTTGGGGACTACCGGGGAGCTGTTTTTT.

This chain connects TRBV5-1 to TRBJ2-5; weak D call: TRBD2 (6 bases). Trimming stripped 0 bases from V and 3 bases from J, with 12 bases between. The CDR3 is made up of 15 amino acids. The V gene's germline CDR1 is SGHRS and CDR2 YFSETQ. The CDR3 DNA is TGCGCCAGCAGCTTGGTTTCCGGGACTGAAGAGACCCAGTACTTC. It codes for CASSLVSGTEETQYF.

The chain joins TRBV7-2 to TRBJ2-5, with a weak D call TRBD2 (7 bases). V was cut by 4 bases and J by 5 bases, with 14 bases left in between. The germline CDR1 and CDR2 sequences are SGHTA and FQGNSA. This CDR3 region has 14 residues. CDR3 sequence: CASSSRGGWETQYF. The CDR3, as DNA: TGTGCCAGCAGCTCGAGGGGGGGCTGGGAGACCCAGTACTTC.

The CDR3 is CASRVTLSSYNSPLHF. In DNA form, the CDR3 reads TGTGCCAGCAGAGTGACATTGAGCTCCTATAATTCACCCCTCCACTTT. The chain couples TRBV2 to TRBJ1-6; D ambiguous. Germline V lookup: CDR1 SNHLY, CDR2 FYNNEI. This CDR3 has 16 amino acids. V dropped 6 bases and J dropped 0 bases, with 12 bases sitting between them.

The chain links TRBV5-5 to TRBJ2-1, with D possibly TRBD1 on 7 matching bases. The germline V gene has CDR1 SGHKS and CDR2 YYEKEE (reference sequence). The CDR3 consists of 15 residues. V was shortened by 4 bases and J by 7 bases, with 18 bases between the two germline ends. The CDR3 nucleotides read TGTGCCAGCAGCATCCTAGGGGGCGGGATAAATGAGCAGTTCTTC. Protein product: CASSILGGGINEQFF.

The J gene is TRBJ1-2, the V gene TRBV4-2, with no clear D. CDR3 length: 16 amino acids. V shed 1 base and J shed 0 bases, with 12 bases lying between them. Per germline, CDR1 LGHNA and CDR2 YNFKEQ. CDR3 protein: CASSQVSSETNYGYTF. CDR3 nucleotide sequence: TGTGCCAGCAGCCAAGTTTCGAGTGAAACTAACTATGGCTACACCTTC.

The sample holds one count of this clone. The chain uses TRBV29-1 and TRBJ2-3; D perhaps matches TRBD2 (6 bases). This CDR3 spans 14 amino acids. V lost 5 bases to trimming and J lost 2 bases, with 14 bases between them. Germline V gene lookup returns CDR1 SQVTM and CDR2 ANQGSEA. CDR3 sequence: CSVNSLAVTDTQYF. The CDR3 DNA reads as TGCAGCGTTAATTCACTAGCCGTCACAGATACGCAGTATTTT.

The chain joins TRBV3-1 (or the pseudogene TRBV3-2) to TRBJ1-6; D is uncertain. V was shortened by 2 bases and J by 5 bases, with 7 bases between the two germline ends. Germline V gene sequence: CDR1 LGHDT, CDR2 YNNKEL (reference sequence). This CDR3 is 14 amino acids long. The CDR3: CASSQRQDNSPLHF. CDR3 nucleotide sequence: TGTGCCAGCAGCCAAAGACAAGATAATTCACCCCTCCACTTT.

The chain is built from TRBV19 and TRBJ2-3; D uncertain. V was clipped by 1 base and J by 2 bases, with 7 bases between them. This CDR3 is 14 amino acids long. Per germline, CDR1 LNHDA and CDR2 SQIVND (reference sequence). The CDR3 sequence is CASSIGRDTDTQYF. CDR3 bases: TGTGCCAGTAGTATAGGTAGAGACACAGATACGCAGTATTTT.

The gene calls are TRBV4-1 and TRBJ1-2; D gene uncertain. The ends were cut back, 0 bases at V and 7 bases at J, with 18 bases in the middle. The CDR3 sequence is 16 residues long. Germline CDR1 and CDR2: MGHRA and YSYEKL. CDR3 amino acids: CASSQEGLDIPSGYTF. The CDR3, as DNA: TGCGCCAGCAGCCAAGAGGGCCTTGATATCCCATCTGGCTACACCTTC.

CDR3 protein: CSARGAGTQYF. CDR3 coding DNA: TGCAGTGCTAGGGGGGCCGGGACCCAGTACTTC. The V and J genes are TRBV20-1 and TRBJ2-5, with a weak D call TRBD1 (6 bases). Germline assignment: CDR1 DFQATT and CDR2 SNEGSKA (reference sequence). CDR3 length equals 11 residues. V lost 3 bases and J 7 bases, leaving 9 bases between the germline ends.

This chain connects TRBV2 to TRBJ1-2, with 8 bases identical to TRBD1. The CDR3 runs to 15 residues. With 8 bases clipped from V and 1 base from J, the junction kept 9 bases outside the gene matches. Per the germline V gene, CDR1 is SNHLY and CDR2 is FYNNEI. In nucleotides, the CDR3 is TGTGCCAGCGGACCGCAGGGGGCAGTTAACTATGGCTACACCTTC. This encodes CASGPQGAVNYGYTF.

The V gene is TRBV2, the J gene TRBJ1-1, with a possible D match to TRBD1 (5 bases). Germline CDR1 reads SNHLY; CDR2 reads FYNNEI. The V gene lost 8 bases and the J gene lost 1 base, with 8 bases spanning the gap. The CDR3 runs to 12 residues. CDR3 amino acids: CASGGTNTEAFF. The DNA of the CDR3 is TGTGCCAGCGGGGGGACGAACACTGAAGCTTTCTTT.

V gene TRBV10-3 combines with J gene TRBJ1-4, with 10 positions matching TRBD1. Germline values: CDR1 ENHRY, CDR2 SYGVKD. The CDR3 runs to 16 residues. V was clipped by 8 bases and J by 0 bases; unmatched bases: 6. The CDR3 is CAIGSGQGATNEKLFF. The CDR3 DNA follows: TGTGCCATCGGTAGCGGACAGGGGGCAACTAATGAAAAACTGTTTTTT.